Shown below are 7 T cell receptor beta chains from a single sample sequenced in a study of vaccination and CD4 T cells after COVID-19. Sequence data for DNA of cultured CD4+ T cells were generated by the Oncomine TCR Beta short-read assay. TCRdb itself ran the PCR reads through MiXCR, one entry per CDR3 protein. The sample yields thousands of distinct CDR3 sequences, 56% seen once. Antigen specificity for these receptors is unknown. As to treatment: roughly nine-day PBMC culture with coronavirus spike peptide pools or control peptides (ViraFEST assay). The sequenced material came from CD4+ T cells from blood, cultured in vitro. These receptors came from a human donor who had recovered from COVID-19.

The chain links TRBV7-2 to TRBJ2-2, with a tentative D call TRBD1 (5 bases). CDR3 size: 12 residues. Trimming removed 10 bases from V and 1 base from J, with 7 bases in between. Germline V gene data show CDR1 as SGHTA and CDR2 as FQGNSA. The CDR3 DNA sequence: TGTGCCACCGACAGGAACACCGGGGAGCTGTTTTTT. This translates into CATDRNTGELFF.

The V call is TRBV6-2 or TRBV6-3, the J call TRBJ1-1; 7 bases are a match to TRBD1. The CDR3 has 22 amino acids. Trimming at V came to 7 bases and at J to 1 base, leaving 30 bases not matched to a gene. CDR1 MNHEY and CDR2 SVGEGT come from the germline V gene. The CDR3: CASTPVPPGGVGFGWKNTEAFF. In DNA form, the CDR3 reads TGTGCCAGCACCCCCGTTCCGCCAGGGGGGGTGGGGTTCGGGTGGAAGAACACTGAAGCTTTCTTT.

J is TRBJ2-1 and V is TRBV9; TRBD2 aligns across 9 bases. The CDR3 extends over 15 amino acids. Germline CDR1 is SGDLS and CDR2 is YYNGEE. Losses at the gene ends were 0 bases for V and 10 bases for J; bases not matched to a gene: 8. The CDR3 bases are TGTGCCAGCAGCGTAGCGGCGGGGGGGCCAGGAGAGCAGTTCTTC. Its protein is CASSVAAGGPGEQFF.

This clonotype was observed a single time. The chain links TRBV30 to TRBJ2-7, with 9 nucleotides matching TRBD2. This CDR3 is built from 12 residues. J gave up 11 bases and V 0 bases, and 5 bases lay outside the gene matches. Germline CDR1 GTSNPN, CDR2 SVGIG (reference sequence). CDR3 nucleotide sequence: TGTGCCTGGAGTGTTGGCGGGAGGGGGGAGTACTTC. This translates into CAWSVGGRGEYF.

This rearrangement joins TRBV5-1 to TRBJ2-5; D uncertain. Germline CDR1 is SGHRS and CDR2 is YFSETQ. The CDR3 covers 13 residues. V was shortened by 5 bases and J by 1 base, with 9 bases between the two germline ends. CDR3 loop: CASSRGFQETQYF. The DNA for the CDR3 is TGCGCCAGCAGTCGTGGGTTCCAAGAGACCCAGTACTTC.

This clonotype was recorded a few times. V usage is TRBV6-2 or TRBV6-3 and J usage is TRBJ1-5; TRBD1 matches at 7 bases. The V segment lost 6 bases and the J segment 3 bases; nucleotides outside the gene matches: 11. Germline V gene data show CDR1 as MNHEY and CDR2 as SVGEGT. The CDR3 is made up of 16 amino acids. For the CDR3, the DNA is TGTGCCAGCAGGAACACCGGGACAGCCAACAATCAGCCCCAGCATTTT. Protein: CASRNTGTANNQPQHF.

J is TRBJ1-2 and V is TRBV30; D gene unclear. CDR1 is GTSNPN and CDR2 is SVGIG in the germline V gene (reference sequence). CDR3 length: 15 amino acids. Trimming removed 0 bases at V and 1 base at J, with 12 bases between. CDR3 in amino acids: CAWSVLWQDNYGYTF. DNA for the CDR3: TGTGCCTGGAGTGTACTATGGCAGGATAACTATGGCTACACCTTC.